A selection of T cell receptor beta chains follows, all from one sample in a study of blood T cell repertoires in COVID-19. The protocol was immunoSEQ multiplex PCR, while the TCRdb copy is restricted to in-frame clones and leaves out a portion. The sample carries 220,000 or so clones, 82% recorded once. Sequencing input: peripheral blood. The receptors derive from an elderly woman with acute or convalescent COVID-19. The CDR3 runs from the conserved cysteine through the conserved F or W. D genes are given only for firm matches. Clone size is shown for a subset of rows, as once, few, many or a class of expanded clone.

TRBV19	TRBJ1-2	-	-	TGTGCCAGTAGAAATACAACCAGGGGATTGGGCTATGGCTACACCTTC	CASRNTTRGLGYGYTF
TRBV24-1	TRBJ2-7	TRBD2	once	TGTGCCACCAGTGATCCGGGACTAGCGGGTTCCGAGCAGTACTTC	CATSDPGLAGSEQYF
TRBV19	TRBJ1-4	-	-	TGTGCCAGTAGTGGTGGGTCCGCGGGGGTAGAAAAACTGTTTTTT	CASSGGSAGVEKLFF
TRBV11-2	TRBJ1-2	TRBD1	-	TGTGCCAGCAGCCCTACAGGGGTTGAAGGCTACACCTTC	CASSPTGVEGYTF
TRBV24-1	TRBJ2-3	TRBD2	few	TGTGCCACCAGTGTCGTAGCGGGCCTCACAGATACGCAGTATTTT	CATSVVAGLTDTQYF
TRBV18	TRBJ1-1	TRBD1	few	TGTGCCAGCTCACCGAAAATTTTCGGGACAGGGTTCACTGAAGCTTTCTTT	CASSPKIFGTGFTEAFF
TRBV25-1	TRBJ1-2	-	-	TGTGCCAGCAGTGTGTCCTCGGGGGTGTATGGCTACACCTTC	CASSVSSGVYGYTF
TRBV28	TRBJ2-7	-	-	TGTGCCAGCAGGACAGCCCCAATCTACGAGCAGTACTTC	CASRTAPIYEQYF
TRBV6-2/TRBV6-3	TRBJ1-6	TRBD1	-	TGTGCCAGCAGTTACCTGGGGACAGGGGGATCTTCACCCCTCCACTTT	CASSYLGTGGSSPLHF
TRBV3-1/TRBV3-2	TRBJ1-3	-	few	TGTGCCAGCAGCCAAGGAGGGTACGGAAACACCATATATTTT	CASSQGGYGNTIYF
TRBV28	TRBJ1-4	TRBD1	-	TGTGCCAGCCGACAGGGGGCGGTTGAAAAACTGTTTTTT	CASRQGAVEKLFF
TRBV5-1	TRBJ2-7	-	-	TGCGCCAGCAGCACACAGGGAGAGCACTACGAGCAGTACTTC	CASSTQGEHYEQYF
TRBV7-9	TRBJ2-7	-	-	TGTGCCAGCAGCTTAGCCACTAGTTGGTCCTACGAGCAGTACTTC	CASSLATSWSYEQYF
TRBV19	TRBJ2-3	TRBD2	-	TGTGCCAGTACGGGGCGGGGGGAACCCTGGAGCACAGATACGCAGTATTTT	CASTGRGEPWSTDTQYF
TRBV6-1	TRBJ1-2	-	few	TGTGCCAGCAGTGAAGGGCGGAGAAGACCTAACTATGGCTACACCTTC	CASSEGRRRPNYGYTF
TRBV5-1	TRBJ2-1	TRBD2	-	TGCGCCAGCAGCAAGGGGACTAGCGGGATTCGGTTTTCGAATGAGCAGTTCTTC	CASSKGTSGIRFSNEQFF
TRBV7-9	TRBJ1-1	-	-	TGTGCCAGCAGCTCCCCCCGGGGGATGAACACTGAAGCTTTCTTT	CASSSPRGMNTEAFF
TRBV2	TRBJ1-4	-	-	TGTGCCAGCGGGGGGGGGTTTCGTGAAAAACTGTTTTTT	CASGGGFREKLFF
TRBV2	TRBJ1-6	-	-	TGTGCCAGCAGGGTCAGCTCCTATAATTCACCCCTCCACTTT	CASRVSSYNSPLHF
TRBV11-2	TRBJ2-1	TRBD2	-	TGTGCCAGCAGCTTAGGGCGGGGGGCGGATGAGCAGTTCTTC	CASSLGRGADEQFF
TRBV18	TRBJ1-1	TRBD1	-	TGTGCCAGCTCGCCCGACACAGGGGGCACTGAAGCTTTCTTT	CASSPDTGGTEAFF
TRBV3-1/TRBV3-2	TRBJ1-5	-	-	TGTGCCAGCAGCCAAGACAGGATCGGCAATCAGCCCCAGCATTTT	CASSQDRIGNQPQHF
TRBV28	TRBJ2-7	TRBD1	-	TGTGCCAGCAGTCCGTACGGGACAGGGCGGAGGGAGCAGTACTTC	CASSPYGTGRREQYF
TRBV19	TRBJ1-6	TRBD1	few	TGTGCCAGTAGTGATACCGGGACAGCTAATTCACCCCTCCACTTT	CASSDTGTANSPLHF
TRBV18	TRBJ1-2	TRBD1	-	TGTGCCAGCTCACCGGGACAGGGGGAGGATGGCTACACCTTC	CASSPGQGEDGYTF
TRBV5-1	TRBJ2-6	TRBD2	-	TGCGCCAGCAGCTTCTCGGGGGAGGGGGGGGCCAACGTCCTGACTTTC	CASSFSGEGGANVLTF
TRBV6-1	TRBJ1-2	-	-	TGTGCCAGCAGTGAATTCGGAGTTGCGGGGAATGGCTACACCTTC	CASSEFGVAGNGYTF
TRBV5-1	TRBJ2-2	TRBD2	-	TGCGCCAGCAGTTCCGGGACTAGCGTGGCCGGGGAGCTGTTTTTT	CASSSGTSVAGELFF
TRBV5-6	TRBJ1-2	TRBD1	-	TGTGCCAGCAGCATGGGACAGGGTAGCTATGGCTACACCTTC	CASSMGQGSYGYTF
TRBV5-1	TRBJ1-1	-	-	TGCGCCAGCAGCTTGGCCGAGCGGACCGAAGCTTTCTTT	CASSLAERTEAFF
TRBV7-2	TRBJ1-5	TRBD1	-	TGTGCCAGCAGCGTGAAAAAACAGGGGCAGCCCCAGCATTTT	CASSVKKQGQPQHF
TRBV6-5	TRBJ1-5	-	once	TGTGCCAGCAGCCTAACGGGGGGGGGTACTCAGCCCCAGCATTTT	CASSLTGGGTQPQHF